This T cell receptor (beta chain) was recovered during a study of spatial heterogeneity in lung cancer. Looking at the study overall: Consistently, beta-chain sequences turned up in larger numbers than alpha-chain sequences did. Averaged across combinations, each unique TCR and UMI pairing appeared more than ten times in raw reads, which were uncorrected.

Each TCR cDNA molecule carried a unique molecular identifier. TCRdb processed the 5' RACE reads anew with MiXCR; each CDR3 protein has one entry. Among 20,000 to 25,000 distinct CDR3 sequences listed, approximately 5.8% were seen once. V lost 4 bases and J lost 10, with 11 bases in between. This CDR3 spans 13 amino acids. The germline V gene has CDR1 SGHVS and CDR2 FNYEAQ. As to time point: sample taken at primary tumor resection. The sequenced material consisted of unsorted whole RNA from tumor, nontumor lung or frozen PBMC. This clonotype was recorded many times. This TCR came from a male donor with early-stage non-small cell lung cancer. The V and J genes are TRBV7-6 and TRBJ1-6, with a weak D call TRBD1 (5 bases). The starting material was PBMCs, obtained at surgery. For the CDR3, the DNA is TGTGCCAGCAGCTCCGGGACGGAGTCACCCCTCCACTTT. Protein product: CASSSGTESPLHF.